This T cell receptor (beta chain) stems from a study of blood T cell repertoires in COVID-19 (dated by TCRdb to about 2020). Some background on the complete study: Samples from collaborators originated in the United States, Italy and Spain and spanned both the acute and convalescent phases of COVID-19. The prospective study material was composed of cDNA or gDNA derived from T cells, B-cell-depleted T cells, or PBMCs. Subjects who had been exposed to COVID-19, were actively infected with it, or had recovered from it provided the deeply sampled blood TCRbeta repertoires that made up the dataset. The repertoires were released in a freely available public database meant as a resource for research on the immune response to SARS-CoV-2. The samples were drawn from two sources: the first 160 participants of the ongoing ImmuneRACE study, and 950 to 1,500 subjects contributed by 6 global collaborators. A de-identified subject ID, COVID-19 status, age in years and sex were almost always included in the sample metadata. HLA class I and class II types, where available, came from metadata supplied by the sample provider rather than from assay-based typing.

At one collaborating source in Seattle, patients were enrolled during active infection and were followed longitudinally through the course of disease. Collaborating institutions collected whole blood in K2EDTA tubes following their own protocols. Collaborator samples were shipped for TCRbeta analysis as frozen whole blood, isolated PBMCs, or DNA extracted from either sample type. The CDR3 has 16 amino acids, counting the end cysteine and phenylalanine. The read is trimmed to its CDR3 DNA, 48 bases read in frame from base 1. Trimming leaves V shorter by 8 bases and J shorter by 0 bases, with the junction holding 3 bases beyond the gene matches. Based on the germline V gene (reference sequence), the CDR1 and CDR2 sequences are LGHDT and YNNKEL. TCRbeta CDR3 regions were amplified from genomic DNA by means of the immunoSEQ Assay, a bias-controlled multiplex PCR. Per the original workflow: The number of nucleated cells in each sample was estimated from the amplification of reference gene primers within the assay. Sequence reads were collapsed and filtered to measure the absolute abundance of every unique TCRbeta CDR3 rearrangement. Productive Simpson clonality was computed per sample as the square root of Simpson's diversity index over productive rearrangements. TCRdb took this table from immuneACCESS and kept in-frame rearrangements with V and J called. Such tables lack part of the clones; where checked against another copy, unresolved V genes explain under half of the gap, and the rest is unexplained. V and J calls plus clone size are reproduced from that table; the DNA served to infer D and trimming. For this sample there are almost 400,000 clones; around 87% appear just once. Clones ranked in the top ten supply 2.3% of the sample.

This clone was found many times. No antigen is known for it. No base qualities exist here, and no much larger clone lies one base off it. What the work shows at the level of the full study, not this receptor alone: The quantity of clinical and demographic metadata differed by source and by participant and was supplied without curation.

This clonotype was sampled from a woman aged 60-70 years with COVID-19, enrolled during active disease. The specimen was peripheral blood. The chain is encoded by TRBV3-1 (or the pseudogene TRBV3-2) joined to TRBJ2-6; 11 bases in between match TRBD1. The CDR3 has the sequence CASRGTGGSGANVLTF. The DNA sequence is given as TGTGCCAGCCGCGGGACAGGGGGCTCTGGGGCCAACGTCCTGACTTTC.